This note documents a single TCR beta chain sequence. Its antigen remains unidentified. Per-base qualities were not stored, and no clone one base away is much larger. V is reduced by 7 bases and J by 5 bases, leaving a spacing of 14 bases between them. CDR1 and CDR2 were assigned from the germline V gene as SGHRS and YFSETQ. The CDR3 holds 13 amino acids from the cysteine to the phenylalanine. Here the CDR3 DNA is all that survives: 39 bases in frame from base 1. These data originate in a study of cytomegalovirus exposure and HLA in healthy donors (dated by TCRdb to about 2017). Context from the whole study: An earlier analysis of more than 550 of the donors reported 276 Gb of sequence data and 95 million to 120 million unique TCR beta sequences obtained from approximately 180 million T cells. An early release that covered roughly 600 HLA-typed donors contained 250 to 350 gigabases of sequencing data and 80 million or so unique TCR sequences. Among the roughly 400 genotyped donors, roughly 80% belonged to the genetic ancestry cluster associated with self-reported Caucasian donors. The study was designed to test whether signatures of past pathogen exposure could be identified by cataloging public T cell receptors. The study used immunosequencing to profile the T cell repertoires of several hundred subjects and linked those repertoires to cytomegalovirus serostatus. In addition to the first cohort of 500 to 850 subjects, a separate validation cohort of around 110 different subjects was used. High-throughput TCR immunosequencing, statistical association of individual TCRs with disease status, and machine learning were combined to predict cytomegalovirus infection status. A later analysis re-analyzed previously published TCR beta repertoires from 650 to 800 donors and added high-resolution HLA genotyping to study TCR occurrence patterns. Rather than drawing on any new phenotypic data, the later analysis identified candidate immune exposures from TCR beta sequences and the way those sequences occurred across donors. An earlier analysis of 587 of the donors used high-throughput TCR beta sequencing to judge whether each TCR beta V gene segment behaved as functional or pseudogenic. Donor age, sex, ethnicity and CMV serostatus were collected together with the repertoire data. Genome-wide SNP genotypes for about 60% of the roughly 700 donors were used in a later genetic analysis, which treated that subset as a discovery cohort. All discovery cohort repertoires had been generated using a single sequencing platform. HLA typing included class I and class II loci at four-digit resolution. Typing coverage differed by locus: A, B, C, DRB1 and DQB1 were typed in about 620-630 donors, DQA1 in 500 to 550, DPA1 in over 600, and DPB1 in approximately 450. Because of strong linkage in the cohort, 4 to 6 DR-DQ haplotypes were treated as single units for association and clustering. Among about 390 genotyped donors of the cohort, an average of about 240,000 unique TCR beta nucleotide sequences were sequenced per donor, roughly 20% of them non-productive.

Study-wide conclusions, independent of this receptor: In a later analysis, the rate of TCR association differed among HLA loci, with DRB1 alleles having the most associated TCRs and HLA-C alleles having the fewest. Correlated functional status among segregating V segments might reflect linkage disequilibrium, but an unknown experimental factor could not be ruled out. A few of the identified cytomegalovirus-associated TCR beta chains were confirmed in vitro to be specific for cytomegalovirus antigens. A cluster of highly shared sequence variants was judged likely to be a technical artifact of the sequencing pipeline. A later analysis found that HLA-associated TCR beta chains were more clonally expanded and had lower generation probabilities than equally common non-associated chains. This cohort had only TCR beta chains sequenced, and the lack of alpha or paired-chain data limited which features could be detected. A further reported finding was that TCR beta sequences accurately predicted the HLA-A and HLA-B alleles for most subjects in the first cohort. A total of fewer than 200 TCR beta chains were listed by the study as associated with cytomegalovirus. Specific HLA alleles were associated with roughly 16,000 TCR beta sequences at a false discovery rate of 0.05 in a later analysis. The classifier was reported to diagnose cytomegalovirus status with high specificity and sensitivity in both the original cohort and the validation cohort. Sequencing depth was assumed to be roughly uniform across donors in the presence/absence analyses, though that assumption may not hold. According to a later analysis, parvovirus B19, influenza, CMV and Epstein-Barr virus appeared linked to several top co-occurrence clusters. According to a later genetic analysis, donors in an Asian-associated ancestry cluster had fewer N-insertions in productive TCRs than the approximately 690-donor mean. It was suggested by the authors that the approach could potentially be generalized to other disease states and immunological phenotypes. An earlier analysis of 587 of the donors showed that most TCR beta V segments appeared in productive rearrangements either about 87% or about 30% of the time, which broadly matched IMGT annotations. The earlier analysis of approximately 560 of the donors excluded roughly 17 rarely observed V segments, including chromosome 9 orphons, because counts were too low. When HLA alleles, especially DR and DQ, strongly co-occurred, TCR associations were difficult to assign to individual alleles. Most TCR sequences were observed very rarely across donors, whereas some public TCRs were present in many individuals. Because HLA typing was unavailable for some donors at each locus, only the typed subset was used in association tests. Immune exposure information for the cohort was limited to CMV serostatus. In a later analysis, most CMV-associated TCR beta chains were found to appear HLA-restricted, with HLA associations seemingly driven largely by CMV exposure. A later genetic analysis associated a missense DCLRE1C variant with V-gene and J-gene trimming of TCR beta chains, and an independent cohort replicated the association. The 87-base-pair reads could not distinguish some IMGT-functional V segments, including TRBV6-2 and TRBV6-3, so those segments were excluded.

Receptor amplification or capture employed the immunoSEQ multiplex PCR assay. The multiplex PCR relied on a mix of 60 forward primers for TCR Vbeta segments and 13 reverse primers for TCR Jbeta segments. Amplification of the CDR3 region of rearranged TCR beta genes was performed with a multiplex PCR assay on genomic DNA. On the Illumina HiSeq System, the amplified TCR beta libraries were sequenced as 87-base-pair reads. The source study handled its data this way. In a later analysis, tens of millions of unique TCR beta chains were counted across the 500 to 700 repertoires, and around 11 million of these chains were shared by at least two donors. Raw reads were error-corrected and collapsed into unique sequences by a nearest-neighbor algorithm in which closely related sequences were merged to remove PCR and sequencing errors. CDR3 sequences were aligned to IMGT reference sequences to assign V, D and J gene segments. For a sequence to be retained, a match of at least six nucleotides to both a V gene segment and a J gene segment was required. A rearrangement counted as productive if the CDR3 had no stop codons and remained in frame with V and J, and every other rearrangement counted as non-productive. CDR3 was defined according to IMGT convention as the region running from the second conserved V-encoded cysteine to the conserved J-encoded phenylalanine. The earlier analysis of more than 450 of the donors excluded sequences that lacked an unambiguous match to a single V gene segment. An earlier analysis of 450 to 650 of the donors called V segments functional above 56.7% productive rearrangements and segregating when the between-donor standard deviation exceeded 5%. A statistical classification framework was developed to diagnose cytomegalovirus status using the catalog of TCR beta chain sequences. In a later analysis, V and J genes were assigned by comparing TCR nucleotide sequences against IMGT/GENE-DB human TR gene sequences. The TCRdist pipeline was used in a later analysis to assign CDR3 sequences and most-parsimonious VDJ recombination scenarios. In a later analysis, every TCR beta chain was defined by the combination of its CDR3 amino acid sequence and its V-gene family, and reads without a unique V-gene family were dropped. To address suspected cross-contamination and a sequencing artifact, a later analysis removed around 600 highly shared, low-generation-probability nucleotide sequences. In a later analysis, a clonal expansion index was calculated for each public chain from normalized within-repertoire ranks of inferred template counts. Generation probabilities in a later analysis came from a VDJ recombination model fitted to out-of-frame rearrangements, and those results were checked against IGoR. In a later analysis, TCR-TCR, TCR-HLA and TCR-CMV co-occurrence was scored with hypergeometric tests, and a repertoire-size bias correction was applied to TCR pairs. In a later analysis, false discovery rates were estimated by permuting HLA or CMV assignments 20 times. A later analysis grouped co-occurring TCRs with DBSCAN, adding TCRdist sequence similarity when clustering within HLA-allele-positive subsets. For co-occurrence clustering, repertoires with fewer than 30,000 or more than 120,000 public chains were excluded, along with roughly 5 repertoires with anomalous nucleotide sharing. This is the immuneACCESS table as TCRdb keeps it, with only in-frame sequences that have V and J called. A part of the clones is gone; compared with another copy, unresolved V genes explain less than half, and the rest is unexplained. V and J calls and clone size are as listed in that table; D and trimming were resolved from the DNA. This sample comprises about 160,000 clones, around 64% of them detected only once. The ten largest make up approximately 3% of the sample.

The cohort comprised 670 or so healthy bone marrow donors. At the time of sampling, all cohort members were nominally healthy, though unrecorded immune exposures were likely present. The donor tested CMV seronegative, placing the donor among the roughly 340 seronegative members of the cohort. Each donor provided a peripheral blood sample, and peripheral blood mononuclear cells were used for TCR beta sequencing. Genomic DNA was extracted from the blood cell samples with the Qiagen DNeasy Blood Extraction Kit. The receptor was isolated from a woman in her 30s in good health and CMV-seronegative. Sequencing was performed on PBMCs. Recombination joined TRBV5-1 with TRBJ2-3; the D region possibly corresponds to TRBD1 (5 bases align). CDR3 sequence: CASGQQVQDTQYF. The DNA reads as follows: TGCGCCAGCGGGCAACAGGTTCAAGATACGCAGTATTTT.